Shown below are 31 T cell receptor beta chains from a single sample sequenced in a study of blood T cell repertoires in COVID-19. Sequenced by immunoSEQ multiplex PCR; TCRdb stores in-frame clones only, minus some. The sample gives roughly 140,000 clones, roughly 79% of which show up once; about 2% is in the top ten. Specimen: peripheral blood. Receptor source: a woman aged 55-70 years with acute or convalescent COVID-19.

This clone is a singleton in its sample. This chain uses TRBV5-6 with TRBJ1-5; D might be TRBD1 (6 bases). V lost 1 base and J lost 3, with 11 bases in between. The CDR3 runs 15 residues. Germline V gene data show CDR1 as SGHDT and CDR2 as YYEEEE. CDR3 protein: CASSLWGQHNQPQHF. For the CDR3, the DNA is TGTGCCAGCAGCTTGTGGGGGCAGCACAATCAGCCCCAGCATTTT. The variable domain in full, completed from reference TRBV5-6 and TRBJ1-5, reads DAGVTQSPTHLIKTRGQQVTLRCSPKSGHDTVSWYQQALGQGPQFIFQYYEEEERQRGNFPDRFSGHQFPNYSSELNVNALLLGDSALYLCASSLWGQHNQPQHFGDGTRLSIL.

The chain is built from TRBV27 and TRBJ1-6; D not resolved. V was trimmed by 2 bases and J by 4 bases, leaving 12 bases between them. This CDR3 contains 16 residues. The V gene's germline CDR1 is MNHEY and CDR2 SMNVEV (reference sequence). The CDR3: CASSLARIQYNSPLHF. CDR3 nucleotides: TGTGCCAGCAGTTTAGCTAGGATCCAATATAATTCACCCCTCCACTTT.

This chain connects TRBV27 to TRBJ2-7; 10 positions agree with TRBD1. The CDR3 spans 13 residues. Germline V CDR1 and CDR2: MNHEY, SMNVEV (reference sequence). The V and J ends lost 5 bases and 3 bases, in that order; junction bases with no gene match: 1. The CDR3 coding sequence is TGTGCCAGCAGTGGACAGGGGGACTACGAGCAGTACTTC. It codes for CASSGQGDYEQYF.

This chain joins TRBV5-6 and TRBJ1-5, with D unclear. Germline V gene data show CDR1 as SGHDT and CDR2 as YYEEEE. The CDR3 loop spans 15 amino acids. Trimming removed 0 bases from V and 3 bases from J, with 10 bases in between. CDR3 loop: CASSLVGGDNQPQHF. For the CDR3, the DNA is TGTGCCAGCAGCTTGGTTGGCGGGGACAATCAGCCCCAGCATTTT.

The rearrangement joins TRBV7-9 to TRBJ2-1; TRBD2 matches 13 bases. The V segment lost 1 base and the J segment 8 bases; nucleotides outside the gene matches: 11. The CDR3 contains 18 residues. CDR1 is SEHNR and CDR2 is FQNEAQ in the germline V gene (reference sequence). The CDR3 DNA sequence: TGTGCCAGCAGCTTAGTCTACCCGGGACTAGCGGGGCACTATGAGCAGTTCTTC. Its translation: CASSLVYPGLAGHYEQFF.

This clone was detected only a few times. V is TRBV27 and J is TRBJ1-4; D gene uncertain. Trimming took off 6 bases at V and 0 bases at J, with 8 bases between the two ends. Germline V gene sequence: CDR1 MNHEY, CDR2 SMNVEV (reference sequence). This CDR3 has 14 amino acids. The CDR3 is CASSIEATNEKLFF. The CDR3 DNA reads as TGTGCCAGCAGCATCGAGGCAACTAATGAAAAACTGTTTTTT.

This clone was found a few times. V usage is TRBV25-1 and J usage is TRBJ1-2, with TRBD1 as a possible D gene (5 bases). Trimming removed 1 base from V and 5 bases from J, with 17 bases in between. Looked up from germline, CDR1 is MGHDK and CDR2 is SYGVNS. This CDR3 region has 16 residues. The CDR3 nucleotides read TGTGCCAGCAGTGAATCCCGCAGGGCTTTAGGGTATGGCTACACCTTC. Its translation: CASSESRRALGYGYTF.

This clone was recorded once. J is TRBJ2-1 and V is TRBV30, with D possibly matching TRBD2 (6 bases). CDR3 length: 15 amino acids. CDR1 and CDR2 from the germline V gene are GTSNPN and SVGIG (reference sequence). V was trimmed by 1 base and J by 0 bases, leaving 10 bases between them. The CDR3 DNA reads TGTGCCTGGAGTGGAAGCGGGCGCTCCTACAATGAGCAGTTCTTC. Protein product: CAWSGSGRSYNEQFF.

The J gene is TRBJ2-7, the V gene TRBV11-2; TRBD1 might be the D (5 bases). The V and J ends lost 5 bases and 0 bases respectively, with 11 bases between them. Germline V gene lookup returns CDR1 SGHAT and CDR2 FQNNGV. This CDR3 is 14 amino acids long. This CDR3 is CASSLRQLSYEQYF. As DNA, the CDR3 is TGTGCCAGCAGCCTCAGACAGCTCTCCTACGAGCAGTACTTC.

V and J are TRBV5-1 and TRBJ1-5; 10 nucleotides line up with TRBD1. J lost 7 bases, V lost 4 bases, and 8 bases had no gene match. The germline V gene encodes CDR1 SGHRS and CDR2 YFSETQ. CDR3 length: 15 residues. In DNA form, the CDR3 reads TGCGCCAGCAGCGAAGGGACAGGGGAAAGACAGCCCCAGCATTTT. Translated, it gives CASSEGTGERQPQHF.

The rearrangement uses TRBV9 and TRBJ2-7; 11 positions match TRBD1. J gave up 3 bases and V 3 bases, and 8 bases lay outside the gene matches. Per the germline V gene, CDR1 is SGDLS and CDR2 is YYNGEE. The CDR3 spans 16 residues. Here the CDR3 DNA reads TGTGCCAGCAGCGCTGGGACAGGGGGTAGATTCTACGAGCAGTACTTC. The encoded protein is CASSAGTGGRFYEQYF.

For the CDR3, the DNA is TGTGCCAGCAGCCAAGGCCCGCGAGCGATAACCTACAATGAGCAGTTCTTC. The encoded protein is CASSQGPRAITYNEQFF. This sequence joins TRBV4-2 and TRBJ2-1; D ambiguous. The CDR3 contains 17 residues. From germline, CDR1 is LGHNA and CDR2 YNFKEQ. V lost 1 base and J 2 bases, leaving 15 bases between the germline ends.

This sequence joins TRBV11-2 and TRBJ1-2; 9 nucleotides line up with TRBD1. This CDR3 is built from 13 residues. Germline CDR1 is SGHAT and CDR2 is FQNNGV. Trimming at V came to 4 bases and at J to 7 bases, leaving 4 bases not matched to a gene. CDR3 DNA: TGTGCCAGCAGCTATGGGACAGGGAGTGGCTACACCTTC. Amino acid sequence: CASSYGTGSGYTF.

V usage is TRBV7-8 and J usage is TRBJ2-7, with 11 bases fitting TRBD2. Germline assignment: CDR1 SGHVS and CDR2 FQNEAQ. The CDR3 contains 15 residues. With 1 base clipped from V and 7 bases from J, the junction kept 6 bases outside the gene matches. CDR3 sequence reads: CASSLVIAGGREQYF. CDR3 in DNA: TGTGCCAGCAGCTTAGTTATAGCGGGAGGGCGGGAGCAGTACTTC.

CDR3 nucleotide sequence: TGTGCCAGCAGCCGGTTGTGGGGATCGGGGACTGAAGCTTTCTTT. Translation gives CASSRLWGSGTEAFF. The V and J genes are TRBV5-6 and TRBJ1-1, with D unclear. V lost 4 bases to trimming and J lost 5 bases, with 18 bases between them. CDR1 and CDR2 (germline): SGHDT, YYEEEE. The CDR3 is made up of 15 amino acids.

The chain employs TRBV7-2 and TRBJ2-3; 11 bases agree with TRBD2. With 1 base clipped from V and 6 bases from J, the junction kept 12 bases outside the gene matches. This CDR3 spans 18 amino acids. CDR1 SGHTA and CDR2 FQGNSA come from the germline V gene. The CDR3 DNA sequence: TGTGCCAGCAGCTTAGAAGGTCGTCCTAGCGGGAGGTCCGATACGCAGTATTTT. Its translation: CASSLEGRPSGRSDTQYF.

This clone has more than one count but fewer than ten. The chain employs TRBV10-2 and TRBJ2-1; 11 bases are a match to TRBD1. Trimming removed 5 bases from V and 6 bases from J; junction bases left unmatched: 9. This CDR3 spans 16 amino acids. CDR1 and CDR2 from the germline V gene are WSHSY and SAAADI. CDR3 nucleotides: TGCGCCAGCAGTCCCGGACAGGGGGCAGGGTTCAATGAGCAGTTCTTC. It encodes CASSPGQGAGFNEQFF.

V usage is TRBV15 and J usage is TRBJ1-2; D call uncertain. The ends were cut back, 0 bases at V and 5 bases at J, with 19 bases in the middle. There are 17 residues in the CDR3. Germline V CDR1 and CDR2: LNHNV, YYDKDF (reference sequence). The CDR3 DNA reads as TGTGCCACCAGCAGAGATCCGGGAGTGGTAGTAGGTTATGGCTACACCTTC. The encoded protein is CATSRDPGVVVGYGYTF.

The chain combines TRBV5-6 with TRBJ1-2; 7 bases align to TRBD1. The V and J ends lost 4 bases and 5 bases, in that order; junction bases with no gene match: 8. Per the germline V gene, CDR1 is SGHDT and CDR2 is YYEEEE. This CDR3 is built from 14 residues. The CDR3 here is CASSLGDSLYGYTF. CDR3 bases: TGTGCCAGCAGCCTAGGGGACAGTTTATATGGCTACACCTTC.

The chain couples TRBV11-2 to TRBJ2-7; D is possibly TRBD2 (6 bases). The V end was cut by 3 bases, the J end by 6 bases, with 15 bases between. Germline V gene data show CDR1 as SGHAT and CDR2 as FQNNGV. The CDR3 contains 14 residues. CDR3 residues: CASSFTGVWREQYF. Here the CDR3 DNA reads TGTGCCAGCAGCTTCACGGGAGTTTGGCGCGAGCAGTACTTC.

V is TRBV7-9 and J is TRBJ2-1, with TRBD2 identical over 9 bases. CDR3 size: 15 residues. The germline V gene has CDR1 SEHNR and CDR2 FQNEAQ (reference sequence). The J segment lost 7 bases and the V segment lost 1 base, leaving 5 bases of the junction unmatched. CDR3 coding DNA: TGTGCCAGCAGCTTAGGTAGCGGGAGCGTGAATGAGCAGTTCTTC. Residues: CASSLGSGSVNEQFF.

V is TRBV6-5 and J is TRBJ2-5; 8 nucleotides line up with TRBD2. Germline V CDR1 and CDR2: MNHEY, SVGAGI. After removal of 7 bases from V and 2 bases from J, the junction contained 9 bases not matched to a gene. This CDR3 region has 15 residues. CDR3 in amino acids: CASTPGGGRQETQYF. The CDR3 DNA sequence: TGTGCCAGCACCCCCGGGGGGGGTCGGCAAGAGACCCAGTACTTC.

This chain's CDR3 is CASSPQWTDTQYF. CDR3 in DNA: TGTGCCAGCAGCCCCCAGTGGACAGATACGCAGTATTTT. This chain links TRBV11-2 with TRBJ2-3; D is uncertain. The germline gives CDR1 SGHAT, CDR2 FQNNGV. This CDR3 comprises 13 residues. V was pared by 5 bases and J by 3 bases, with 9 bases between.

The chain employs TRBV10-3 and TRBJ1-1; 10 bases fit TRBD1. The CDR3 loop spans 16 amino acids. Per the germline V gene, CDR1 is ENHRY and CDR2 is SYGVKD. J was trimmed by 1 base and V by 7 bases; bases with no gene match: 9. This chain's CDR3 is CAIISGTGDRNTEAFF. In DNA form, the CDR3 reads TGTGCCATCATTTCCGGGACAGGGGATCGGAACACTGAAGCTTTCTTT.

V is TRBV9 and J is TRBJ2-1; tentative D call: TRBD1 (6 bases). Germline CDR1 is SGDLS and CDR2 is YYNGEE. V was shortened by 0 bases and J by 4 bases, with 14 bases between the two germline ends. The CDR3 runs to 16 residues. CDR3 nucleotides: TGTGCCAGCAGCGTAGGGCCGGGACAAGGGTACAATGAGCAGTTCTTC. Encoded protein: CASSVGPGQGYNEQFF. The whole variable domain, remainder taken from reference TRBV9 and TRBJ2-1, is DSGVTQTPKHLITATGQRVTLRCSPRSGDLSVYWYQQSLDQGLQFLIQYYNGEERAKGNILERFSAQQFPDLHSELNLSSLELGDSALYFCASSVGPGQGYNEQFFGPGTRLTVL.

The chain has TRBV6-5 and TRBJ2-5, with 12 bases identical to TRBD2. The CDR3 loop spans 15 amino acids. CDR1 is MNHEY and CDR2 is SVGAGI in the germline V gene. After removal of 6 bases from V and 2 bases from J, the junction contained 4 bases not matched to a gene. The CDR3 sequence is CASSLGLAGQETQYF. The CDR3 DNA reads as TGTGCCAGCAGCCTAGGACTAGCGGGGCAAGAGACCCAGTACTTC.

The J gene is TRBJ2-7, the V gene TRBV27; a weak D match, TRBD2 (6 bases). The germline V gene has CDR1 MNHEY and CDR2 SMNVEV (reference sequence). The CDR3 has 13 amino acids. V was shortened by 4 bases and J by 3 bases, with 10 bases between the two germline ends. CDR3 region: CASSYGTGYEQYF. In DNA, the CDR3 is TGTGCCAGCAGTTACGGGACTGGCTACGAGCAGTACTTC.

Regarding this clone: The junction shows a germline mismatch at one end, possibly a read error. The genes are TRBV19 and TRBJ2-1; 8 nucleotides line up with TRBD2. The CDR3 contains 14 residues. Germline assignment: CDR1 LNHDA and CDR2 SQIVND (reference sequence). The CDR3 region is CASKPSGRAGARIF. The DNA for the CDR3 is TGTGCCAGTAAACCTTCCGGGAGGGCCGGTGCGAGAATCTTC.

This clone has more than one count but fewer than ten. The chain couples TRBV7-9 to TRBJ1-1; D gene unclear. The CDR3 consists of 14 residues. Germline CDR1 is SEHNR and CDR2 is FQNEAQ (reference sequence). Trimming removed 1 base at V and 0 bases at J, with 6 bases between. The CDR3 nucleotides read TGTGCCAGCAGCTTAGGCGGGATGAACACTGAAGCTTTCTTT. This sequence encodes CASSLGGMNTEAFF.

CDR3 DNA: TGTGCCAGCAGTTCCCGACTAGCGGGAGCTCTCTATGAGCAGTTCTTC. Protein sequence: CASSSRLAGALYEQFF. The V and J genes are TRBV7-9 and TRBJ2-1, with 12 bases aligning to TRBD2. With V trimmed by 6 bases and J by 8 bases, 11 bases remained unmatched. The V gene's germline CDR1 is SEHNR and CDR2 FQNEAQ (reference sequence). The CDR3 contains 16 residues.

The chain links TRBV9 to TRBJ2-3; TRBD1 aligns across 7 bases. The ends lost 2 bases at V and 3 bases at J; junction bases unmatched: 6. The CDR3 has 15 amino acids. Looked up from germline, CDR1 is SGDLS and CDR2 is YYNGEE. The CDR3 DNA follows: TGTGCCAGCAGCGTTAAGACAGGGTTAACAGATACGCAGTATTTT. It yields the protein CASSVKTGLTDTQYF.